This T cell receptor beta chain was sequenced during a study of early T cells in non-severe SARS-CoV-2 infection. Study-level background: Unpaired chains resulted from sequencing bulk RNA of unsorted whole blood.

TCRdb redid the calling of the 5' RACE reads with MiXCR, one entry per CDR3 protein. The sample consists of about 110,000 distinct CDR3 sequences, over 8.5% of them appearing once. V dropped 3 bases and J dropped 3; count of bases not matched to a gene: 6. Germline V gives CDR1 KGHDR, CDR2 SFDVKD. The CDR3 sequence is 15 residues long. Worth noting for this clonotype: Its antigen is currently unknown.

Findings and limits, study-wide: Missing private and CD4 specificities, VDJdb matching favored anti-spike CD8 responses.

The V and J genes are TRBV24-1 and TRBJ2-5; 7 positions match TRBD2. The clonotype was recovered from an adult who was a healthcare worker with PCR-confirmed SARS-CoV-2 infection or an uninfected control (not recorded which). The material sequenced was whole blood. DNA for the CDR3: TGTGCCACCAGTGATCGACTAGCCGTAGAAGAGACCCAGTACTTC. Its protein is CATSDRLAVEETQYF.